The T cell receptor beta chain under discussion was sequenced for a study of control samples from healthy donors and cancer patients. TCRdb keeps only in-frame clones here, not all; method: immunoSEQ multiplex PCR. This table has over 150,000 clones, 85% to 95% appearing once. CDR3 size: 11 residues. The V end was cut by 6 bases, the J end by 9 bases, with 9 bases between. The chain employs TRBV12-3 or TRBV12-4 and TRBJ2-1, with D perhaps matching TRBD1 or TRBD2 (5 bases each). The sequencing sample was made of blood. The sequence was collected from a man aged 40-49 years in good health. The CDR3 nucleotides read TGTGCCAGCAGCCTTGGGGGTGAGCAGTTCTTC. Translating it yields CASSLGGEQFF.